These 8 T cell receptor beta chains were sequenced from one sample in a study of T-cell memory formation after mild COVID-19. TCRdb itself ran the 5' RACE reads through MiXCR, one entry per CDR3 protein. The sample lists about 170,000 distinct CDR3 sequences, approximately 12% occurring once. The sample taken for sequencing was PBMCs or a T cell subset sorted from them (not recorded which). The receptors come from a man younger than 35 who had mild COVID-19 (a few samples of this study predate the infection). Cell type and time point are not known.

This clonotype has a single count. This rearrangement joins TRBV5-1 to TRBJ2-2, with D unresolved. This CDR3 comprises 16 residues. Trimming took 0 bases from V and 3 from J, leaving 12 bases between them. Germline V gene data show CDR1 as SGHRS and CDR2 as YFSETQ. This chain's CDR3 is CASSLGRATDTGELFF. In nucleotides, the CDR3 is TGCGCCAGCAGCTTGGGACGTGCAACCGACACCGGGGAGCTGTTTTTT.

This clonotype was seen a handful of times. CDR3 in amino acids: CASSSHTTLVGIYEQYF. The DNA for the CDR3 is TGTGCCAGCAGCTCCCACACCACGCTAGTCGGGATCTACGAGCAGTACTTC. This chain uses TRBV7-8 with TRBJ2-7, with D possibly TRBD2 on 5 matching bases. Germline CDR1 reads SGHVS; CDR2 reads FQNEAQ. V lost 4 bases, J lost 3 bases, and 22 bases lay in between. The CDR3 covers 17 residues.

V and J are TRBV5-1 and TRBJ2-5; 8 bases match TRBD1. With 4 bases clipped from V and 5 bases from J, the junction kept 7 bases outside the gene matches. The germline V gene has CDR1 SGHRS and CDR2 YFSETQ. The CDR3 is made up of 14 amino acids. CDR3 DNA: TGCGCCAGCAGCCCGACAGGGGCGGGGGAGACCCAGTACTTC. This gives the protein CASSPTGAGETQYF.

This chain uses TRBV5-6 with TRBJ1-2, with TRBD1 identical over 8 bases. This CDR3 contains 13 residues. Germline CDR1 and CDR2: SGHDT and YYEEEE. V was clipped by 4 bases and J by 6 bases; unmatched bases: 5. CDR3 in DNA: TGTGCCAGCAGCGAGGACAGGGCCCATGGCTACACCTTC. Protein: CASSEDRAHGYTF.

The chain combines TRBV5-1 with TRBJ2-2; D remains ambiguous. CDR3 size: 12 residues. Deletions cut 4 bases from V and 6 bases from J, with 7 bases between. The V gene's germline CDR1 is SGHRS and CDR2 YFSETQ. The DNA of the CDR3 is TGCGCCAGCAGCCCCCCGCCCGGGGAGCTGTTTTTT. Its protein product is CASSPPPGELFF.

The rearrangement links TRBV18 to TRBJ1-1, with D unresolved. The CDR3 is made up of 13 amino acids. V was trimmed by 3 bases and J by 7 bases, leaving 12 bases between them. Germline V gene lookup returns CDR1 KGHSH and CDR2 LQKENI. CDR3 region: CASSPVAGGEAFF. Here the CDR3 DNA reads TGTGCCAGCTCACCCGTGGCCGGCGGTGAAGCTTTCTTT.

Ten or more counts support this clonotype. The chain links TRBV11-2 to TRBJ2-5; no clear D gene. This CDR3 comprises 14 residues. Germline assignment: CDR1 SGHAT and CDR2 FQNNGV. V lost 0 bases and J lost 6, with 11 bases in between. The CDR3 nucleotides are TGTGCCAGCAGCTTAGACGGACCCTCTCAGACCCAGTACTTC. This encodes CASSLDGPSQTQYF.

DNA for the CDR3: TGTGCCAGCAGCCCAGACAGGTCTAAGCAGTTCTTC. This gives the protein CASSPDRSKQFF. The rearrangement links TRBV7-3 to TRBJ2-1; tentatively, D is TRBD1 (6 bases). V was pared by 5 bases and J by 11 bases, with 13 bases between. There are 12 residues in the CDR3. Germline V gene sequence: CDR1 SGHTA, CDR2 FQGTGA.